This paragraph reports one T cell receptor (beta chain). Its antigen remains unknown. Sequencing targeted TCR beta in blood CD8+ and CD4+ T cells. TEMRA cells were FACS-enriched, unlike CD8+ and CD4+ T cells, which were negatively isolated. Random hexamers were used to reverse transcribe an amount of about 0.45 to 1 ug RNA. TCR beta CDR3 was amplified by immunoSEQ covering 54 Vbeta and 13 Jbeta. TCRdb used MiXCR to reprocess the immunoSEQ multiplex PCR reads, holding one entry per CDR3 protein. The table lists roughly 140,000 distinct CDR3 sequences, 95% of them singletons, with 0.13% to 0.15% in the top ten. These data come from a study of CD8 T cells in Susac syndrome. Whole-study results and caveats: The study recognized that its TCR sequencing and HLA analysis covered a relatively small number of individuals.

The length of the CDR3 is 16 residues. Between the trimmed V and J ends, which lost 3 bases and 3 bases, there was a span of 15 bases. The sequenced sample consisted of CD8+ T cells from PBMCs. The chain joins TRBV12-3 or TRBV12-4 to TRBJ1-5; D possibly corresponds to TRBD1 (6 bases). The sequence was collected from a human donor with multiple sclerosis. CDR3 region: CASSFLPGVSNQPQHF. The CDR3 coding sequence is TGTGCCAGCAGTTTCCTGCCAGGGGTTTCCAATCAGCCCCAGCATTTT.